This TCR beta chain is drawn from a study of cytomegalovirus exposure and HLA in healthy donors. General observations from the study: DRB1 had the most TCR associations and HLA-C the fewest, a later analysis found, with rates varying by HLA locus. Common viral pathogens seemed, in a later analysis, to connect with several of the most significant clusters. It was confirmed in vitro that a few of the CMV-associated chains were specific for CMV antigens.

In the case of this clone: Antigen unknown.

The V gene's germline CDR1 is SGHRS and CDR2 YFSETQ. Trimming at V came to 4 bases and at J to 4 bases, leaving 8 bases not matched to a gene. The CDR3 is 16 residues long. The PCR was carried out with 60 Vbeta primers and 13 Jbeta primers. Method: immunoSEQ multiplex PCR; TCRdb's copy keeps in-frame clones and lacks some. The table shows roughly 140,000 clones, with roughly 81% occurring only once. While unrecorded immune exposures were likely, the donors were nominally healthy when sampled. The chain recombines TRBV5-1 with TRBJ2-3; 11 nucleotides line up with TRBD1. The receptor was isolated from a woman younger than 35 in good health and CMV-seronegative. The specimen sequenced was PBMCs. CDR3 sequence reads: CASSIEGQGVPDTQYF. CDR3 in DNA: TGCGCCAGCAGCATAGAGGGACAGGGGGTTCCAGATACGCAGTATTTT.